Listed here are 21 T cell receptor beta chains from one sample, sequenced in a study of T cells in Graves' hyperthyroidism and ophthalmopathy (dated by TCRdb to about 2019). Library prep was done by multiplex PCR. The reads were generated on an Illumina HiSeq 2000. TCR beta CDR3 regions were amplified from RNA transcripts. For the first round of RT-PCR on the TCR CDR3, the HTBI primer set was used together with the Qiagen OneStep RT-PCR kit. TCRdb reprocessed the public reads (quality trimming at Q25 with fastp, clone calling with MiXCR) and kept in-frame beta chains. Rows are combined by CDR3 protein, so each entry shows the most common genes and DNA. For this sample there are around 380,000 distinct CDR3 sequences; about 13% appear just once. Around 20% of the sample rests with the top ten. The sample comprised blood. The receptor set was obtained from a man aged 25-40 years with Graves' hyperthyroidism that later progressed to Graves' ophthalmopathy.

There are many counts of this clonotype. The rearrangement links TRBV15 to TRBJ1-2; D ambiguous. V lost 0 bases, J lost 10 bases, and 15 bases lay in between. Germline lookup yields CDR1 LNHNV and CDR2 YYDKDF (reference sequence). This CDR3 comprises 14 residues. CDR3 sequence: CATSREETRVNYTF. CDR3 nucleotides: TGTGCCACCAGCAGAGAGGAGACCCGAGTTAACTACACCTTC.

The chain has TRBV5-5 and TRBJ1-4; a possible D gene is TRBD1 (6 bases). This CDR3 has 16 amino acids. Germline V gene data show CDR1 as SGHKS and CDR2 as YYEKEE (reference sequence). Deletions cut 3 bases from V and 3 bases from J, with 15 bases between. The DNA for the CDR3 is TGTGCCAGCAGCTCCGGACAGCTCCCGGCTAATGAAAAACTGTTTTTT. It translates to CASSSGQLPANEKLFF.

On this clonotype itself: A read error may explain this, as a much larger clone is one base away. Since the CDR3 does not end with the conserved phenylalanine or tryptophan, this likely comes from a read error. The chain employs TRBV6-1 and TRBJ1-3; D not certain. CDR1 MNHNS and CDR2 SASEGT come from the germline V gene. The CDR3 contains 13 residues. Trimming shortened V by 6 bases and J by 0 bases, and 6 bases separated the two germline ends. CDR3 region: CASRQNSGNTIYL. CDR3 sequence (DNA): TGTGCCAGCAGGCAGAACTCTGGAAACACCATATATCTT.

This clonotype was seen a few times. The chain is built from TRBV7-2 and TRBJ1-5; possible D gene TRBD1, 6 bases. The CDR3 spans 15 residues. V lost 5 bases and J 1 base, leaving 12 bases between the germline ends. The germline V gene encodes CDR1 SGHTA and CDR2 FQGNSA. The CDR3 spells CASSTGKGSNQPQHF. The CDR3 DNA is TGTGCCAGCAGCACAGGGAAAGGAAGCAATCAGCCCCAGCATTTT.

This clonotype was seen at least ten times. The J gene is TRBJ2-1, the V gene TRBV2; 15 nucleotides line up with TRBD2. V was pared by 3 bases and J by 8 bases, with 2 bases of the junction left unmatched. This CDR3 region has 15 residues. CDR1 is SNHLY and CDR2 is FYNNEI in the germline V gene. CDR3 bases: TGTGCCAGCAGTGAGGGACTAGCGGGGGGATATGAGCAGTTCTTC. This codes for CASSEGLAGGYEQFF.

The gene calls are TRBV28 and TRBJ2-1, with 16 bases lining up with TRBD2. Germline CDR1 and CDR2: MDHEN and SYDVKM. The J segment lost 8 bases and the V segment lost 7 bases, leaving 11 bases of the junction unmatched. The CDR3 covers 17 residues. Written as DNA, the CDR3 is TGTGCCAGCACCGGGACTAGCGGGGGGGCCTCGGCCGATGAGCAGTTCTTC. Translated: CASTGTSGGASADEQFF.

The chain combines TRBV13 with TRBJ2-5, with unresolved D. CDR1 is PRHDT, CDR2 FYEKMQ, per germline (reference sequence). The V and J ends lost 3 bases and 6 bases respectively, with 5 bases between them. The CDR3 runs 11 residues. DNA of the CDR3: TGTGCCAGCAGCTTGGAAAAGACCCAGTACTTC. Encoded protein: CASSLEKTQYF.

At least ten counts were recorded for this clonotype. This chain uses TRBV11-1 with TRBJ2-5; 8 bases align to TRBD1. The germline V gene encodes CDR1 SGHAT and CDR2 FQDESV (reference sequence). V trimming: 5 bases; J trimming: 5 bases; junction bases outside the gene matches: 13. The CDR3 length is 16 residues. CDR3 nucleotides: TGTGCCAGCAGCACCCGGGACAGGACCTTTTTGGAGACCCAGTACTTC. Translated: CASSTRDRTFLETQYF.

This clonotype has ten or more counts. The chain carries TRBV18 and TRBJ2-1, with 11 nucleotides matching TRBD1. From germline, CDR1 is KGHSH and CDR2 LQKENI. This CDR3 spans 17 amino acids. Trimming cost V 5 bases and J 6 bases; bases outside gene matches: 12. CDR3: CASSFLETGTGGNEQFF. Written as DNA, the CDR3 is TGTGCCAGCTCATTTCTAGAAACCGGGACAGGGGGCAATGAGCAGTTCTTC.

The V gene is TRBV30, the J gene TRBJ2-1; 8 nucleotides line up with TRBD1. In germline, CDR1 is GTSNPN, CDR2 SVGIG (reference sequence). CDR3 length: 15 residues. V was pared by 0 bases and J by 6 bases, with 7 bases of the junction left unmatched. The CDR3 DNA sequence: TGTGCCTGGAGTGTGGTGCAGGACAGGGCCAATGAGCAGTTCTTC. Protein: CAWSVVQDRANEQFF.

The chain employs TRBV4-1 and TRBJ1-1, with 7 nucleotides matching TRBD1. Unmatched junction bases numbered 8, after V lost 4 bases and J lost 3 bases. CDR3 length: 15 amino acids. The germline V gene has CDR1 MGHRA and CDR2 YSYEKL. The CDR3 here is CASSPRTTGDTEAFF. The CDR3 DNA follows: TGCGCCAGCAGCCCGAGAACCACAGGGGACACTGAAGCTTTCTTT.

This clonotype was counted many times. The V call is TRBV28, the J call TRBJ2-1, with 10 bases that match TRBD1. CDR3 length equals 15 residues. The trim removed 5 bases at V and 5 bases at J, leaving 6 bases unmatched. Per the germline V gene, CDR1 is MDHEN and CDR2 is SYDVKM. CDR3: CASSPDRGRNNEQFF. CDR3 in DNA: TGTGCCAGCAGTCCAGACAGGGGGCGGAACAATGAGCAGTTCTTC.

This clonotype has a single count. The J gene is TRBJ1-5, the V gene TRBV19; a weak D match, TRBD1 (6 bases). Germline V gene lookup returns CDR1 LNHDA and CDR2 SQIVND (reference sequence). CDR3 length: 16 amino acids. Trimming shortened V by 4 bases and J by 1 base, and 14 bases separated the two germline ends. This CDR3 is CASSKGGRGSNQPQHF. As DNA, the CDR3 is TGTGCCAGTAGTAAGGGCGGCAGGGGAAGCAATCAGCCCCAGCATTTT.

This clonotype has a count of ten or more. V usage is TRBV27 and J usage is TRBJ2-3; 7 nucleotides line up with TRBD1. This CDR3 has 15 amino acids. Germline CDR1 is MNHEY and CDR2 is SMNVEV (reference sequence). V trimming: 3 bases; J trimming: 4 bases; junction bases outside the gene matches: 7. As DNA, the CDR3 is TGTGCCAGCAGTTTGTGGGGACAGATTCCAGATACGCAGTATTTT. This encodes CASSLWGQIPDTQYF.

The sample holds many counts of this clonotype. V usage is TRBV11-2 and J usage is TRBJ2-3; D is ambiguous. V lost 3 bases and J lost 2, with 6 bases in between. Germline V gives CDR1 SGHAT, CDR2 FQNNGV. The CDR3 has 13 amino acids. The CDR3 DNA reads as TGTGCCAGCAGCTTGGCGTACACAGATACGCAGTATTTT. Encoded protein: CASSLAYTDTQYF.

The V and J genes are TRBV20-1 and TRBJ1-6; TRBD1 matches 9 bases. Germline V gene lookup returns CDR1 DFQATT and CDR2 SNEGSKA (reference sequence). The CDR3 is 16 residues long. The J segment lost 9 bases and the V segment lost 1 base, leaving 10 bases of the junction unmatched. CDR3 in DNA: TGCAGTGCTAGAGCTCCCCTGTTGGACAGGGGTTCACCCCTCCACTTT. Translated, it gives CSARAPLLDRGSPLHF.

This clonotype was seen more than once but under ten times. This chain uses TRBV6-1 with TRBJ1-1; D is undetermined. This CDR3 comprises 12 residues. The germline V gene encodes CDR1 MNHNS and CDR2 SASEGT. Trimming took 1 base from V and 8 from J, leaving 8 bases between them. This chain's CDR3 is CASSEGSIEAFF. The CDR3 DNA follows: TGTGCCAGCAGTGAAGGGTCGATCGAAGCTTTCTTT.

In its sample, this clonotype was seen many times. The DNA for the CDR3 is TGTGCCAGCAGACGGGTGGGAGGCTATAATTCACCCCTCCACTTT. It yields the protein CASRRVGGYNSPLHF. V gene TRBV6-1 combines with J gene TRBJ1-6; D unclear. V was clipped by 6 bases and J by 3 bases, with 12 bases between them. The CDR3 totals 15 residues. Germline V gene sequence: CDR1 MNHNS, CDR2 SASEGT.

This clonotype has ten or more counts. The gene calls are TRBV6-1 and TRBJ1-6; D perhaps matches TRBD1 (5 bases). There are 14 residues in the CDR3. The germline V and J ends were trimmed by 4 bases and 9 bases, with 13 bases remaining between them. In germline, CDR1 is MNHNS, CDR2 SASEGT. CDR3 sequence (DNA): TGTGCCAGCAGTGCCGGGGGGTTCGGTTCACCCCTCCACTTT. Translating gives CASSAGGFGSPLHF.

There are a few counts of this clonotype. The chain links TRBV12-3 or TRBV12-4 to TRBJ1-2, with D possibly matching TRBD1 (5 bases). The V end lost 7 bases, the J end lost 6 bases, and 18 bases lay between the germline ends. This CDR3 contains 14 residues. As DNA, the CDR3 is TGTGCCAGCAACAATCTTGGGGGAACAAATGGCTACACCTTC. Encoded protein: CASNNLGGTNGYTF.

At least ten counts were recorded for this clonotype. The CDR3 nucleotides read TGTGCCAGCAGTCCCTACCAGGGGCGGGGGGGCCGCGATACGCAGTATTTT. Protein: CASSPYQGRGGRDTQYF. The J gene is TRBJ2-3, the V gene TRBV28; 9 bases fit TRBD2. With 5 bases clipped from V and 6 bases from J, the junction kept 15 bases outside the gene matches. The CDR3 covers 17 residues. Germline values: CDR1 MDHEN, CDR2 SYDVKM.